A selection of T cell receptor beta chains follows, all from one sample in a study of T cells in Graves' hyperthyroidism and ophthalmopathy. In TCRdb, the multiplex PCR reads were re-called with MiXCR into one record per CDR3 protein. The sample records about 640,000 distinct CDR3 sequences, about 20% being singletons. Sequencing was done on a sample of blood. These receptors were collected from a man aged 25 to 40 with Graves' ophthalmopathy. CDR3s include the opening cysteine and the closing phenylalanine or tryptophan. A D gene is named only where the DNA matches it firmly. For some rows the clone size is stated as once, few or many, or as a class when expanded; others skip it.

D	J	size	V	CDR3	DNA
TRBD2	TRBJ2-7	.	TRBV11-2	CASSPGLAFSHEQYF	TGTGCCAGCAGCCCTGGACTAGCTTTTTCCCACGAGCAGTACTTC
TRBD2	TRBJ2-3	many	TRBV12-3/TRBV12-4	CASSFGTSGTRTDTQYF	TGTGCCAGCAGTTTTGGGACTAGCGGGACCCGCACAGATACGCAGTATTTT
.	TRBJ1-1	few	TRBV11-2	CASSLDQNGRAAFF	TGTGCCAGCAGCTTAGATCAGAACGGGAGGGCGGCTTTCTTT
.	TRBJ2-7	few	TRBV4-2	CASSQAGENEQYF	TGTGCCAGCAGCCAAGCAGGGGAAAACGAGCAGTACTTC
.	TRBJ1-2	few	TRBV12-3/TRBV12-4	CASSLRFGGYTF	TGTGCCAGCAGTCTCCGCTTCGGGGGCTACACCTTC
TRBD1	TRBJ1-4	.	TRBV11-1	CASRQIGQGNEKLFF	TGTGCCAGCAGGCAGATCGGACAGGGTAATGAAAAACTGTTTTTT
.	TRBJ2-7	many	TRBV6-1	CASSEGAQRAKTYEQYF	TGTGCCAGCAGTGAAGGCGCCCAGCGGGCGAAAACCTACGAGCAGTACTTC
.	TRBJ2-6	.	TRBV30	CAWIGSGANVLTF	TGTGCCTGGATAGGGTCTGGGGCCAACGTCCTGACTTTC
TRBD2	TRBJ2-7	few	TRBV5-4	CASSLRLTGGAYEQYF	TGTGCCAGCAGCTTACGCTTAACGGGAGGTGCCTACGAGCAGTACTTC
.	TRBJ2-7	many	TRBV11-2	CASSLVGGPMRYEQYF	TGTGCCAGCAGCTTAGTTGGGGGGCCCATGCGGTACGAGCAGTACTTC
.	TRBJ2-5	many	TRBV6-1	CASSEMGYVETQYF	TGTGCCAGCAGTGAAATGGGGTACGTCGAGACCCAGTACTTC
.	TRBJ2-4	.	TRBV28	CASSLEGAKNIQYF	TGTGCCAGCAGTTTGGAAGGGGCCAAAAACATTCAGTACTTC
.	TRBJ2-7	many	TRBV20-1	CSARDNLGQVYEQYF	TGCAGTGCTAGAGATAACTTAGGACAAGTCTACGAGCAGTACTTC
.	TRBJ2-2	.	TRBV28	CASTEEGGTGELFF	TGTGCCAGCACCGAGGAGGGCGGCACCGGGGAGCTGTTTTTT
.	TRBJ1-1	few	TRBV27	CASSLRGALMNTEAFF	TGTGCCAGCAGTTTACGGGGGGCATTAATGAACACTGAAGCTTTCTTT
TRBD1	TRBJ2-4	many	TRBV30	CAWSPPTGDNIQYF	TGTGCCTGGAGTCCCCCAACAGGGGATAACATTCAGTACTTC
.	TRBJ1-2	.	TRBV6-1	CASTDGNLRYTF	TGTGCCAGCACGGACGGTAATCTCCGCTACACCTTC
.	TRBJ2-5	.	TRBV11-2	CASSLSRDAKETQYF	TGTGCCAGCAGCCTTAGTCGGGACGCCAAGGAGACCCAGTACTTC
.	TRBJ1-1	many	TRBV7-9	CASSSEGEAFF	TGTGCCAGCAGCTCCGAAGGTGAAGCTTTCTTT
TRBD1	TRBJ2-5	few	TRBV30	CAWRTGQGARETQYF	TGTGCCTGGCGAACTGGACAGGGGGCTCGAGAGACCCAGTACTTC
.	TRBJ1-1	many	TRBV18	CASSSVANTEAFF	TGTGCCAGCTCATCAGTCGCGAACACTGAAGCTTTCTTT
.	TRBJ2-7	many	TRBV20-1	CSARDERTYEQYF	TGCAGTGCTAGAGATGAGCGGACCTACGAGCAGTACTTC
.	TRBJ2-4	once	TRBV10-3	CAISEPGKNIQYF	TGTGCCATCAGTGAACCCGGGAAAAACATTCAGTACTTC
.	TRBJ1-5	many	TRBV6-1	CASSRTDQPQHF	TGTGCCAGCAGTAGGACAGATCAGCCCCAGCATTTT
.	TRBJ2-7	many	TRBV3-1	CASSQGVTSYEQYF	TGTGCCAGCAGCCAGGGCGTGACAAGCTACGAGCAGTACTTC
TRBD1	TRBJ1-2	few	TRBV20-1	CSARPGQGSGYTF	TGCAGTGCTAGGCCGGGACAGGGTAGCGGCTACACCTTC
TRBD2	TRBJ2-7	.	TRBV6-1	CASSYSGRLTYEQYF	TGTGCCAGCAGTTATAGCGGGAGGCTAACCTACGAGCAGTACTTC
.	TRBJ1-2	many	TRBV5-6	CASSLLGDGYTF	TGTGCCAGCAGCTTGTTGGGGGATGGCTACACCTTC
.	TRBJ2-1	many	TRBV5-6	CASSINGRTNEQFF	TGTGCCAGCAGCATCAACGGGAGAACCAATGAGCAGTTCTTC
.	TRBJ1-4	.	TRBV27	CASRQSQRGKLFF	TGTGCCAGCAGGCAATCCCAGCGAGGAAAACTGTTTTTT
.	TRBJ2-6	many	TRBV28	CASSLRSGYSGASGANVLTF	TGTGCCAGCAGTTTACGGAGCGGCTACAGTGGGGCATCTGGGGCCAACGTCCTGACTTTC
TRBD1	TRBJ2-1	few	TRBV9	CASSVGTGLGYEQFF	TGTGCCAGCAGCGTCGGGACAGGGTTAGGCTATGAGCAGTTCTTC
.	TRBJ2-7	many	TRBV2	CASSGGGKGEQYF	TGTGCCAGCAGTGGAGGGGGGAAGGGGGAGCAGTACTTC
.	TRBJ2-5	.	TRBV2	CASTRELSVRETQYF	TGTGCCAGCACCAGGGAGTTGTCGGTAAGAGAGACCCAGTACTTC
.	TRBJ2-1	.	TRBV6-2/TRBV6-3	CASSSLGPRISSYNEQFF	TGTGCCAGCAGTTCCCTCGGCCCGCGGATCAGCTCCTACAATGAGCAGTTCTTC